This T cell receptor beta chain was sequenced during a study of CD8+ T cells in alopecia areata. At the level of the study: It was oral tofacitinib, at 5 to 10 mg twice daily, that treated patients received. Broader study findings: Among the top 100, expanded CD8+ clones were significantly decreased by tofacitinib, as was scalp clonality. Alphabeta T cells residing in normal skin are also sequenced in scalp samples.

Noted treatment: oral pan-JAK inhibitor, 5-10 mg twice daily. Peripheral blood, together with lesional scalp punch biopsies, was collected from alopecia areata patients. To note about this clone: Its specificity is unknown.

The V end lost 8 bases, the J end lost 3 bases, and 8 bases lay between the germline ends. The CDR3 runs to 12 residues. Germline CDR1 reads SGHTA; CDR2 reads FQGNSA. The authors extracted RNA and reverse transcribed it into cDNA as the sequencing template. Generated by immunoSEQ multiplex PCR, the TCRdb table keeps only in-frame clones and is missing some. The sample holds about 200,000 clones, 50% to 60% seen once. The sample here was CD4+ T cells sorted from blood, taken at week 4, from a patient treated with tofacitinib. The chain recombines TRBV7-2 with TRBJ1-3; D is uncertain. The clonotype comes from a human donor with alopecia areata. The CDR3, as DNA: TGTGCCAGCGCCCGGGTTGGAAACACCATATATTTT. This codes for CASARVGNTIYF.